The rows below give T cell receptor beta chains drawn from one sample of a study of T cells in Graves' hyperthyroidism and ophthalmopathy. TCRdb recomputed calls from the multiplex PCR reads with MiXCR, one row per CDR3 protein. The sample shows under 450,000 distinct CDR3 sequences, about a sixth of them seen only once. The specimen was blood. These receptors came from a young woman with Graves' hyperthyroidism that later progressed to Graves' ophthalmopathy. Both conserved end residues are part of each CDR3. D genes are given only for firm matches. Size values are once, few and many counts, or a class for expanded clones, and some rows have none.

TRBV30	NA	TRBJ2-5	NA	TGTGCCTGGAGTGTACCGTGGAGAATAGAGACCCAGTACTTC	CAWSVPWRIETQYF
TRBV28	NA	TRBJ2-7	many	TGTGCCACTCTTGACAGTCTCTACGAGCAGTACTTC	CATLDSLYEQYF
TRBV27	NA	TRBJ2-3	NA	TGTGCCAGCAGTCAGTCCCACACAACAGATACGCAGTATTTT	CASSQSHTTDTQYF
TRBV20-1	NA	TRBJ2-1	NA	TGCAGTGCTAGGGAGGGCGACAATGAGCAGTTCTTC	CSAREGDNEQFF
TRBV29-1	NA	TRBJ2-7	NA	TGCAGCGTTGTCTCCTCCTCCTACGAGCAGTACTTC	CSVVSSSYEQYF
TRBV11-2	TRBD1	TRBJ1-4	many	TGTGCCAGCAGCTTGTCGACAGGGGGTGAAAAACTGTTTTTT	CASSLSTGGEKLFF
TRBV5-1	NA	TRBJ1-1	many	TGTGCCAGCAGCTTAGCGGGGATGAACACTGAAGCTTTCTTT	CASSLAGMNTEAFF
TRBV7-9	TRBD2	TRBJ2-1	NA	TGTGCCAGCACCAGGACTAGTTCTACCAATGAGCAGTTCTTC	CASTRTSSTNEQFF
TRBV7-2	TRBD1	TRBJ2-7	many	TGTGCCAGCAGCTTTGACTACAACGGGACAGGCGTCATCTACGAGCAGTACTTC	CASSFDYNGTGVIYEQYF
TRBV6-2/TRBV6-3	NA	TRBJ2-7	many	TGTGCCAGCAGATTAACAGCTACTCAATTTTACGAGCAGTACTTC	CASRLTATQFYEQYF
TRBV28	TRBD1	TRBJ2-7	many	TGTGCCAGCAGTTACAACAGGGGATTCCGCGAGCAGTACTTC	CASSYNRGFREQYF
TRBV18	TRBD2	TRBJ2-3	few	TGTGCCAGCTCACCTAGGGGACTAGCGGGTACGCACCTGTGGGATACGCAGTATTTT	CASSPRGLAGTHLWDTQYF
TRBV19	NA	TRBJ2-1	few	TGTGCCACCAAAGACCTACTGAGGAACAATGAGCAGTTCTTC	CATKDLLRNNEQFF
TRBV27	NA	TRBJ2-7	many	TGTGCCAGCAGTTTATCTGGGGTGGGCTACGAGCAGTACTTC	CASSLSGVGYEQYF
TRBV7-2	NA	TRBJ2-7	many	TGTGCCAGCAGCCAGCCATACGAAGACGAGCAGTACTTC	CASSQPYEDEQYF
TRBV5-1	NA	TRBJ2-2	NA	TGCGCCAGCAGCTTGGAGGCAGGGAGGCACACCGGGGAGCTGTTTTTT	CASSLEAGRHTGELFF
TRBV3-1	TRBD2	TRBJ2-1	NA	TGTGCCAGCAGCCAGATGAGCGGGGGGAATGAGCAGTTCTTC	CASSQMSGGNEQFF
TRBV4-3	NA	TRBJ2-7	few	TGCGCCAGCAGCCAAGATTTCGCTGGGCCCTACGAGCAGTACTTC	CASSQDFAGPYEQYF
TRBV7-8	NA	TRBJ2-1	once	TGTGCCAGCAGCGCGACTAGTGTATCCTACAATGAGCAGTTCTTC	CASSATSVSYNEQFF
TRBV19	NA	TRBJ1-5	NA	TGTGCCAGTAGTATCCCCGATCAGCCCCAGCATTTT	CASSIPDQPQHF
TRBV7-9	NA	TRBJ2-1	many	TGTGCCAGCAGCCCGGGGACTGAGTCCTACAATGAGCAGTTCTTC	CASSPGTESYNEQFF
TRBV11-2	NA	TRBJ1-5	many	TGTGCCAGCAGCTTAAGCGTGACAGATAATCAGCCCCAGCATTTT	CASSLSVTDNQPQHF